The source of this T cell receptor beta chain is a study of blood T cell repertoires in COVID-19. For the study at large: PBMCs, B-cell-depleted T cells, or T cells provided the cDNA or gDNA that made up the material.

In the original processing: From reference gene primer amplification, estimates of nucleated cell counts were derived. Here immunoSEQ multiplex PCR was the method, and the copy in TCRdb shows in-frame clones only, minus some. V and J calls and clone size are as listed in that table; D and trimming were resolved from the DNA. The sample records 100,000 to 150,000 clones, around 80% being singletons. Trimming pared 4 bases from V and 4 bases from J, leaving 3 bases between. CDR1 and CDR2 (germline): SGHNT, YYREEE (reference sequence). The CDR3 covers 11 residues. Sequenced sample: peripheral blood. This TCR was recovered from a woman between 45 and 65 years old with acute or convalescent COVID-19. This chain links TRBV5-4 with TRBJ2-1; D remains unclear. The CDR3 nucleotides read TGTGCCAGCAGCGCGTACAATGAGCAGTTCTTC. This codes for CASSAYNEQFF.